This passage covers 9 T cell receptor beta chains from one sample sequenced in a study of T cells in localized non-small cell lung cancer. Clones were read by immunoSEQ multiplex PCR, and TCRdb kept only the in-frame ones, dropping some. The table lists fewer than 3,000 clones, around 20% of them singletons. The source material was lung tumor tissue, sampled before any cancer treatment. The receptors here all came from a male donor at least 60 years old with stage I lung adenocarcinoma.

By sample share, this clone is medium-sized. The CDR3 loop reads CASSPGTGNDEQFF. DNA of the CDR3: TGTGCCAGCAGCCCCGGGACAGGAAACGATGAGCAGTTCTTC. The chain links TRBV9 to TRBJ2-1; 8 bases match TRBD1. There are 14 residues in the CDR3. J was trimmed by 8 bases and V by 4 bases; bases with no gene match: 8. Germline CDR1 SGDLS, CDR2 YYNGEE.

This sequence joins TRBV6-8 and TRBJ2-3; a weak D match, TRBD2 (6 bases). From germline, CDR1 is MNHGY and CDR2 SAAAGT. CDR3 size: 15 residues. V dropped 11 bases and J dropped 4 bases, with 22 bases sitting between them. CDR3 nucleotides: TGTGCCGGGGCGGGGAGCACGGATTATGCAGATACGCAGTATTTT. Amino acid sequence: CAGAGSTDYADTQYF.

The chain joins TRBV18 to TRBJ2-7, with D possibly called TRBD1 or TRBD2 (7 bases each). V gave up 6 bases and J gave up 5 bases, with 20 bases separating them. This CDR3 is built from 15 residues. Germline assignment: CDR1 KGHSH and CDR2 LQKENI. The CDR3 coding sequence is TGTGCCAGCTCCAACCAGGGGGGGGCCGGCGACGAGCAGTACTTC. This gives the protein CASSNQGGAGDEQYF.

This clone was counted only a few times. This sequence joins TRBV11-3 and TRBJ1-1, with 7 bases identical to TRBD1. CDR1 and CDR2 (germline): SGHNT, YENEEA. The CDR3 sequence is 14 residues long. J gave up 1 base and V 5 bases, and 4 bases lay outside the gene matches. This CDR3 reads CASSDRDPNTEAFF. The CDR3 DNA is TGTGCCAGCAGCGACAGGGACCCGAACACTGAAGCTTTCTTT. Full variable domain (remainder filled in from reference TRBV11-3 and TRBJ1-1): EAGVVQSPRYKIIEKKQPVAFWCNPISGHNTLYWYLQNLGQGPELLIRYENEEAVDDSQLPKDRFSAERLKGVDSTLKIQPAELGDSAVYLCASSDRDPNTEAFFGQGTRLTVV.

This clone was counted a few times. This sequence joins TRBV6-8 and TRBJ2-1, with 14 bases matching TRBD2. The V segment lost 6 bases and the J segment 0 bases; nucleotides outside the gene matches: 4. The length of the CDR3 is 17 residues. Germline V gene sequence: CDR1 MNHGY, CDR2 SAAAGT. The CDR3 region is CASSRGTSGSSYNEQFF. The CDR3 region has the DNA TGTGCCAGCAGCCGAGGGACTAGCGGGAGCTCCTACAATGAGCAGTTCTTC.

V usage is TRBV12-5 and J usage is TRBJ2-2; D remains unclear. The germline V and J ends were trimmed by 5 bases and 3 bases, with 7 bases remaining between them. CDR1 and CDR2 from the germline V gene are LGHNT and FRNRAP. This CDR3 has 13 residues. CDR3 DNA: TGTGCTAGTGGTCCCTCCGACACCGGGGAGCTGTTTTTT. Amino acid sequence: CASGPSDTGELFF.

This clone has only one observation. V gene TRBV12-1 combines with J gene TRBJ1-2. TRBV12-1 is shown as a pseudogene. There are 16 residues in the CDR3. The CDR3 protein is CASSSSLLAPTYGYTF. The DNA for the CDR3 is TGTGCCAGCAGCTCCTCCTTATTGGCTCCGACCTATGGCTACACCTTC.

In this sample, this clone turned up a few times. The V call is TRBV6-8, the J call TRBJ2-5; D gene uncertain. The germline V and J ends were trimmed by 4 bases and 2 bases, with 17 bases remaining between them. This CDR3 comprises 16 residues. CDR1 is MNHGY and CDR2 is SAAAGT in the germline V gene. The CDR3 DNA is TGTGCCAGCAGTTCCCGGCCCTTAAGTGCGCAAGAGACCCAGTACTTC. Translation: CASSSRPLSAQETQYF.

The rearrangement joins TRBV19 to TRBJ2-1; D not certain. Germline V gives CDR1 LNHDA, CDR2 SQIVND (reference sequence). The CDR3 has 13 residues. The V and J ends lost 1 base and 6 bases respectively, with 7 bases between them. As DNA, the CDR3 is TGTGCCAGTAGTATAGCACCCTCCAATGAGCAGTTCTTC. Its translation: CASSIAPSNEQFF.